This T cell receptor beta chain was retrieved from a study of vaccination and CD4 T cells after COVID-19. Note on this clonotype: What it binds is unknown.

The assay that was used to sequence DNA from cultured CD4+ T cells was the Oncomine TCR Beta short-read assay. TCRdb redid the calling of the PCR reads with MiXCR, one entry per CDR3 protein. The top ten clones hold roughly 7.9% of a sample with roughly 20,000 distinct CDR3 sequences, roughly 50% of them seen once. Treatment defined: roughly ten-day PBMC culture with coronavirus spike peptide pools or control peptides (ViraFEST assay). The sequence was obtained from a human donor who had recovered from COVID-19. The sequenced sample consisted of CD4+ T cells from blood, cultured in vitro.

The CDR3 spells CASSPPPGGGELFF. The CDR3 DNA sequence: TGTGCCAGCAGTCCCCCGCCGGGAGGCGGGGAGCTGTTTTTT. V usage is TRBV7-9 and J usage is TRBJ2-2; 7 bases are shared with TRBD2. V lost 6 bases and J lost 7; bases outside the gene matches: 8. The germline gives CDR1 SEHNR, CDR2 FQNEAQ (reference sequence). The CDR3 has 14 residues.